This TCR beta chain was recovered during a study of CD8+ T cells in alopecia areata. Whole-study findings and limits: Tofacitinib yielded significantly lower scalp clonality and fewer expanded CD8+ clones among the top 100. Resident alphabeta T cells of normal skin are also sequenced in scalp samples. For baseline CD8+ expansion, any link to response stays uncertain with one nonresponder.

V was pared by 7 bases and J by 0 bases, with 3 bases between. CDR3 length: 11 amino acids. Germline V gene sequence: CDR1 SQVTM, CDR2 ANQGSEA. Treatment specified: oral pan-JAK inhibitor, 5-10 mg twice daily. It was from alopecia areata patients that lesional scalp punch biopsies and peripheral blood were collected. Concerning this clone: Its antigen remains unknown. Different DNA sequences within this sample yield the same CDR3.

Once RNA had been extracted, it was reverse transcribed into cDNA to act as the sequencing template. Produced via immunoSEQ multiplex PCR; TCRdb's table is partial and in-frame only. The sample lists under 150,000 clones, approximately 51% occurring once. The receptor was isolated from a human donor with alopecia areata. The chain couples TRBV29-1 to TRBJ1-4; D not resolved. The starting material was CD4+ T cells sorted from blood, obtained at week 24, from a patient treated with tofacitinib. The CDR3 nucleotides read TGCAGCGCTTCAACTAATGAAAAACTGTTTTTT. It is translated as CSASTNEKLFF.